This T cell receptor (beta chain) was retrieved from a study of T cell repertoires in cytomegalovirus infection. Study context: Both a matching HLA type and CMV infection were indicated by public TCR beta signatures. Study-wide findings and caveats: Summed frequency of shared TCR beta families picked out CMV carriers who also had the relevant HLA. The ex vivo response showed dominance by HLA-C-restricted CMV-specific TCR beta clonotypes.

In the case of this clonotype: What it recognizes is unknown.

Each CDR3 protein is one row after TCRdb ran MiXCR on the reads. The sample records roughly 630,000 distinct CDR3 sequences, roughly 24% being singletons. The CDR3 has 16 amino acids. The ends lost 2 bases at V and 3 bases at J; junction bases unmatched: 7. Per germline, CDR1 MNHEY and CDR2 SVGEGT. The chain carries TRBV6-2 or TRBV6-3 and TRBJ1-2, with 9 bases fitting TRBD1. Sequencing used CD8+ T cells from PBMCs. This TCR derives from a human donor in good health (CMV status not recorded). Some clones in this sample may be carry-over from other donors' samples. The CDR3 sequence is CASSYRHRGRDYGYTF. The CDR3, as DNA: TGTGCCAGCAGTTACCGTCACAGGGGGCGCGACTATGGCTACACCTTC.